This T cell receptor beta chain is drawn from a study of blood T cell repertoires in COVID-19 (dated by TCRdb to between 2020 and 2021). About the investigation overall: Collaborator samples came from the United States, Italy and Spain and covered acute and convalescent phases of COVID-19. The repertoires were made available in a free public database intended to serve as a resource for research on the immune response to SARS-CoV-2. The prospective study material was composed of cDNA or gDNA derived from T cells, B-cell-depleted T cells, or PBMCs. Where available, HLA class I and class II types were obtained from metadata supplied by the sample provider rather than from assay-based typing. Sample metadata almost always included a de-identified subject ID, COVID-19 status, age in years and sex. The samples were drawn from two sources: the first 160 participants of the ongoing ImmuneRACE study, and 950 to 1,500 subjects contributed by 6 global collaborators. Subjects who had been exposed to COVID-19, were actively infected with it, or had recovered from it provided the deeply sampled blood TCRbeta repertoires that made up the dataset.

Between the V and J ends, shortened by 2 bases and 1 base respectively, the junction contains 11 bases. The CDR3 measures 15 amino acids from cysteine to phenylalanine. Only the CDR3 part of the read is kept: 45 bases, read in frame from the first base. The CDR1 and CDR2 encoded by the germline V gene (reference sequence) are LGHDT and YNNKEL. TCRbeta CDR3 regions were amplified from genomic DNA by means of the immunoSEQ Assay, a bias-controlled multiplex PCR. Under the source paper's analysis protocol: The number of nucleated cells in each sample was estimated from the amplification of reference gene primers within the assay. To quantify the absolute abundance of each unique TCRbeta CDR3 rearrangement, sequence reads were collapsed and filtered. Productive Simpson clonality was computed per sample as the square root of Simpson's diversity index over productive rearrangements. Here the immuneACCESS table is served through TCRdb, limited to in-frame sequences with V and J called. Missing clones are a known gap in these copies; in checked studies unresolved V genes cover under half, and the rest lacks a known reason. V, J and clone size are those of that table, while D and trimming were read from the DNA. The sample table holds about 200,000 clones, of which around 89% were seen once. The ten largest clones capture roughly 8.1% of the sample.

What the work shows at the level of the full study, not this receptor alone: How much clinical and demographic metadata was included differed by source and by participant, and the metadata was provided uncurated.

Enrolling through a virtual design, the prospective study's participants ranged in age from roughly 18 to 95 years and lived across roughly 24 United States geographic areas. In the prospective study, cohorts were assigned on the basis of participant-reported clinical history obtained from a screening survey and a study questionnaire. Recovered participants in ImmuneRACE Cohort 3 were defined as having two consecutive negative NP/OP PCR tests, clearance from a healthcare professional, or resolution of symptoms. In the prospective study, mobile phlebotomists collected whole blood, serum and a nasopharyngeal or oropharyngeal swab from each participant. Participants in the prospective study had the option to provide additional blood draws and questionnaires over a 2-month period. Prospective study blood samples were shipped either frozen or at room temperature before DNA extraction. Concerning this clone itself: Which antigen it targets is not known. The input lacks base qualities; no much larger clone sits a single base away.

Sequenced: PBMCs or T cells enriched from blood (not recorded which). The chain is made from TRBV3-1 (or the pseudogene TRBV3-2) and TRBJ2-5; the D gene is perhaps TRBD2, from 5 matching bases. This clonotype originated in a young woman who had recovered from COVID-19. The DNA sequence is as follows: TGTGCCAGCAGCCAACAAACCGGGATCCAAGAGACCCAGTACTTC. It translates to CASSQQTGIQETQYF.